The next 22 T cell receptor beta chains were all read from a single sample in a study of read filtering for tumor transcriptome and immune sequencing. Molecular barcoded adaptors covering alpha/delta and beta/gamma chains were used on 400 ng RNA. In TCRdb, the reads were re-called with MiXCR into one record per CDR3 protein. Counted here are about 58,000 distinct CDR3 sequences, roughly an eighth occurring once; the ten biggest clones make up roughly 16%. Input material: a population of CD138-negative cells sorted from bone marrow. The receptors come from a donor over 35 with multiple myeloma.

This clonotype occurred many times. The chain is built from TRBV30 and TRBJ2-3; 7 bases fit TRBD2. The length of the CDR3 is 12 residues. The V and J ends lost 5 bases and 8 bases, in that order; junction bases with no gene match: 7. Germline-derived CDR1 and CDR2 are GTSNPN and SVGIG (reference sequence). As DNA, the CDR3 is TGTGCCTGGGCAGCGGGGATGGGTACGCAGTATTTT. This translates into CAWAAGMGTQYF.

By share, this clonotype counts as medium-sized. The chain has TRBV6-5 and TRBJ2-1; 9 positions match TRBD2. Germline CDR1 MNHEY, CDR2 SVGAGI. CDR3 length equals 15 residues. Trimming removed 5 bases from V and 2 bases from J; junction bases left unmatched: 4. The CDR3 reads CASSTLAGPYNEQFF. CDR3 coding DNA: TGTGCCAGCAGTACCCTAGCGGGGCCCTACAATGAGCAGTTCTTC.

This clonotype was seen a handful of times. A read error is possible here, since a much larger clone lies one base away. The J gene is TRBJ1-6, the V gene TRBV5-1; D possibly corresponds to TRBD1 (5 bases). The CDR3 has 14 amino acids. The germline CDR1 and CDR2 sequences are SGHRS and YFSETQ. The CDR3 sequence is CASSREQVNSPPHF. For the CDR3, the DNA is TGCGCCAGCAGCAGAGAACAGGTTAATTCACCCCCCCACTTT.

There are a few counts of this clonotype. This chain connects TRBV4-1 to TRBJ2-5; 9 bases align to TRBD2. CDR3 length: 17 residues. Germline V CDR1 and CDR2: MGHRA, YSYEKL. V lost 3 bases and J lost 5; bases outside the gene matches: 13. This chain's CDR3 is CASSQPGGGGAGETQYF. In DNA form, the CDR3 reads TGCGCCAGCAGCCAGCCCGGGGGCGGGGGGGCTGGGGAGACCCAGTACTTC.

This clonotype was observed many times. V and J are TRBV11-2 and TRBJ1-4; no firm D call. This CDR3 comprises 13 residues. Germline V lookup: CDR1 SGHAT, CDR2 FQNNGV. Trimming left V 1 base short and J 8 bases short, with 8 bases between. The CDR3 coding sequence is TGTGCCAGCAGCTTAGGCCTCAGCGAAAAACTGTTTTTT. This gives the protein CASSLGLSEKLFF.

This clonotype was seen many times. The chain couples TRBV29-1 to TRBJ1-4, with 7 bases matching TRBD1. V was pared by 2 bases and J by 4 bases, with 1 base of the junction left unmatched. Germline CDR1 is SQVTM and CDR2 is ANQGSEA. The CDR3 has 13 residues. In DNA form, the CDR3 reads TGCAGCGTTGAACGGGACAGTAATGAAAAACTGTTTTTT. It codes for CSVERDSNEKLFF.

In its sample, this clonotype was seen many times. This sequence joins TRBV14 and TRBJ2-7; TRBD2 agrees at 8 bases. From germline, CDR1 is SGHDN and CDR2 FVKESK. The CDR3 loop spans 13 amino acids. J was trimmed by 6 bases and V by 5 bases; bases with no gene match: 6. Written as DNA, the CDR3 is TGTGCCAGCAGCGCCTTTCGGGGGGGCGAGCAGTACTTC. Protein product: CASSAFRGGEQYF.

This clonotype occurred many times. The V and J genes are TRBV3-1 and TRBJ2-2; no reliable D call. The CDR3 is 12 amino acids. V shed 4 bases and J shed 5 bases, with 5 bases lying between them. The germline CDR1 and CDR2 sequences are LGHDT and YNNKEL (reference sequence). CDR3 protein: CASSRTTGELFF. The CDR3 DNA reads as TGTGCCAGCAGCCGCACGACCGGGGAGCTGTTTTTT.

About this clonotype: The conserved phenylalanine or tryptophan normally closing the CDR3 is absent here, so this likely arose from a read error. The chain carries TRBV4-1 and TRBJ1-5, with TRBD1 matching over 7 bases. The CDR3 extends over 15 amino acids. V trimming: 3 bases; J trimming: 7 bases; junction bases outside the gene matches: 9. Germline V gene sequence: CDR1 MGHRA, CDR2 YSYEKL. The CDR3 region has the DNA TGCGCCAGCAGCCACCGTACAGGGGCAAAGCAGCCCCAGCATCTT. Protein sequence: CASSHRTGAKQPQHL.

The sample holds many counts of this clonotype. The CDR3 loop is CASSYAGTGRYEQYF. DNA for the CDR3: TGTGCCAGCAGTTACGCCGGGACAGGGCGCTACGAGCAGTACTTC. The genes are TRBV6-2 or TRBV6-3 and TRBJ2-7; 9 bases fit TRBD1. Germline assignment: CDR1 MNHEY and CDR2 SVGEGT. The CDR3 length is 15 residues. The ends lost 2 bases at V and 3 bases at J; junction bases unmatched: 5.

This clonotype was counted at least ten times. This chain links TRBV5-1 with TRBJ1-4, with 8 bases lining up with TRBD1. V was pared by 2 bases and J by 9 bases, with 12 bases of the junction left unmatched. Germline V gene lookup returns CDR1 SGHRS and CDR2 YFSETQ. CDR3 size: 16 residues. Written as DNA, the CDR3 is TGCGCCAGCAGCTTTGTCACCTCTGACAGGGGTAAAAAACTGTTTTTT. Translating gives CASSFVTSDRGKKLFF.

This clonotype showed up many times. The V gene is TRBV6-1, the J gene TRBJ2-3; no definite D call. Germline CDR1 MNHNS, CDR2 SASEGT. The CDR3 is 12 amino acids. The V end lost 5 bases, the J end lost 2 bases, and 5 bases lay between the germline ends. This CDR3 reads CASSQYTDTQYF. The CDR3 nucleotides are TGTGCCAGCAGTCAATACACAGATACGCAGTATTTT.

The chain is built from TRBV23-1 and TRBJ2-5, with TRBD2 identical over 13 bases. TRBV23-1 falls under the ORF class, with uncertain function. The CDR3 length is 17 residues. The V segment lost 2 bases and the J segment 1 base; nucleotides outside the gene matches: 4. CDR3 bases: TGCGCCAGCAGTCAAAGGACTAGCGGGGGATTCCAAGAGACCCAGTACTTC. This sequence encodes CASSQRTSGGFQETQYF.

The chain is built from TRBV11-2 and TRBJ1-3; possibly TRBD1 for D (6 bases). V was pared by 5 bases and J by 0 bases, with 20 bases between. Germline V gene lookup returns CDR1 SGHAT and CDR2 FQNNGV. The CDR3 totals 18 residues. This CDR3 is CASSARSQGVSSGNTIYF. The CDR3 DNA reads TGTGCCAGCAGCGCCCGCTCACAGGGCGTATCCTCTGGAAACACCATATATTTT.

This clonotype came up many times. The rearrangement joins TRBV11-2 to TRBJ2-3; TRBD2 is a possible D gene (5 bases). V lost 2 bases and J 4 bases, leaving 13 bases between the germline ends. Looked up from germline, CDR1 is SGHAT and CDR2 is FQNNGV. The CDR3 covers 15 residues. CDR3 residues: CASSLIRLAPDTQYF. In DNA, the CDR3 is TGTGCCAGCAGCTTAATTAGGCTAGCCCCAGATACGCAGTATTTT.

This clonotype was picked up many times. The gene calls are TRBV20-1 and TRBJ1-5, with D uncertain. Germline assignment: CDR1 DFQATT and CDR2 SNEGSKA (reference sequence). The CDR3 is 13 amino acids. V was cut by 3 bases and J by 0 bases, with 6 bases left in between. The CDR3 DNA is TGCAGTGCTAGGGCGGATAGCAATCAGCCCCAGCATTTT. Translating gives CSARADSNQPQHF.

The gene calls are TRBV20-1 and TRBJ2-2; 9 bases fit TRBD1. CDR1 DFQATT and CDR2 SNEGSKA come from the germline V gene (reference sequence). The CDR3 is 17 amino acids. The V gene end was trimmed by 3 bases and the J gene end by 6 bases; junction bases not matched to a gene: 14. DNA for the CDR3: TGCAGTGCTAGGCCACCCGGGACAGGGTATACGTCCGGGGAGCTGTTTTTT. Translation: CSARPPGTGYTSGELFF.

Concerning this clonotype: A junction boundary mismatches the germline segment, possibly from a read error. The chain joins TRBV5-1 to TRBJ2-2; D is possibly TRBD2 (6 bases). Germline CDR1 reads SGHRS; CDR2 reads YFSETQ. The CDR3 loop spans 16 amino acids. DNA for the CDR3: TGCGCCGGCAGCTTGGCGGCGGGGATGAACACCGGGGAGCTGTTTTTT. Translating it yields CAGSLAAGMNTGELFF.

This clonotype was seen ten or more times. The J gene is TRBJ1-1, the V gene TRBV20-1, with a tentative D call TRBD1 (5 bases). This CDR3 comprises 15 residues. The germline V gene encodes CDR1 DFQATT and CDR2 SNEGSKA (reference sequence). V lost 1 base to trimming and J lost 2 bases, with 14 bases between them. The CDR3 is CSARVRDGHNTEAFF. The CDR3 region has the DNA TGCAGTGCTAGAGTCCGGGACGGCCATAACACTGAAGCTTTCTTT.

This clonotype showed up many times. V gene TRBV7-9 combines with J gene TRBJ2-5; no clear D. V was cut by 0 bases and J by 5 bases, with 13 bases left in between. The CDR3 sequence is 15 residues long. Germline-derived CDR1 and CDR2 are SEHNR and FQNEAQ (reference sequence). The DNA for the CDR3 is TGTGCCAGCAGCTTAGCGCGAAACTTGGGCGAGACCCAGTACTTC. It is translated as CASSLARNLGETQYF.

As to this clonotype: This may be a read error, as it is one base from a much larger clone. This chain links TRBV7-3 with TRBJ2-3, with TRBD2 matching over 9 bases. Germline CDR1 is SGHTA and CDR2 is FQGTGA. This CDR3 is 15 amino acids long. The CDR3 bases are TGTGCCAACAGCGGCGGGGGGGCCGGGGCAGATACGCAGTATTTT. Residues: CANSGGGAGADTQYF.

This clonotype was recorded a few times. One junction end does not reproduce the germline sequence, and a read error may be involved. This chain connects TRBV20-1 to TRBJ2-1; D gene uncertain. The CDR3 extends over 11 amino acids. Germline V gene lookup returns CDR1 DFQATT and CDR2 SNEGSKA (reference sequence). CDR3 loop: CSARSYNEQFF. Written as DNA, the CDR3 is TGCAGTGCTAGGTCCTATAATGAGCAGTTCTTC.